Following are 10 T cell receptor beta chains from one sample sequenced in a study of T cell responses to AZD1222 COVID-19 vaccine. Using immunoSEQ multiplex PCR, the repertoire was profiled, and TCRdb retains in-frame clones only, with some absent. The sample includes fewer than 150,000 clones, 90% to 95% seen only once; the top ten take approximately 3.3%. This sample comprised peripheral blood, obtained on day 0 of AZD1222 vaccination. All receptors come from an adult in good health.

This chain joins TRBV5-5 and TRBJ1-1, with D unresolved. The CDR3 runs to 15 residues. The V and J ends lost 4 bases and 3 bases respectively, with 16 bases between them. Germline lookup yields CDR1 SGHKS and CDR2 YYEKEE (reference sequence). The CDR3 here is CASSALDRRHTEAFF. In DNA form, the CDR3 reads TGTGCCAGCAGCGCTTTGGATAGGAGGCACACTGAAGCTTTCTTT.

The chain joins TRBV4-2 to TRBJ1-3; 8 nucleotides match TRBD1. The CDR3 runs 18 residues. J gave up 0 bases and V 4 bases, and 11 bases lay outside the gene matches. Per germline, CDR1 LGHNA and CDR2 YNFKEQ. The CDR3 is CASSPEPGQEVSGNTIYF. In nucleotides, the CDR3 is TGTGCCAGCAGCCCAGAACCGGGACAGGAGGTCTCTGGAAACACCATATATTTT.

This chain uses TRBV7-2 with TRBJ2-7; D is unclear. V lost 4 bases, J lost 0 bases, and 7 bases lay in between. Germline V CDR1 and CDR2: SGHTA, FQGNSA. This CDR3 is built from 13 residues. CDR3 region: CASSSAFSYEQYF. The CDR3 nucleotides read TGTGCCAGCAGCTCGGCGTTCTCCTACGAGCAGTACTTC. Filled out from reference TRBV7-2 and TRBJ2-7, the complete variable domain reads GAGVSQSPSNKVTEKGKDVELRCDPISGHTALYWYRQSLGQGLEFLIYFQGNSAPDKSGLPSDRFSAERTGGSVSTLTIQRTQQEDSAVYLCASSSAFSYEQYFGPGTRLTVT.

The chain combines TRBV25-1 with TRBJ2-3; D is possibly TRBD2 (7 bases). Germline CDR1 is MGHDK and CDR2 is SYGVNS. This CDR3 is 16 amino acids long. V was pared by 6 bases and J by 3 bases, with 19 bases between. Here the CDR3 reads CASRPSRGPGTDTQYF. In DNA, the CDR3 is TGTGCCAGCAGGCCCTCGCGGGGGCCGGGAACAGATACGCAGTATTTT.

This chain uses TRBV11-2 with TRBJ2-1, with 7 bases matching TRBD2. Germline values: CDR1 SGHAT, CDR2 FQNNGV. The CDR3 is 13 residues long. V dropped 5 bases and J dropped 6; count of bases not matched to a gene: 4. Here the CDR3 reads CASSRGSVNEQFF. CDR3 sequence (DNA): TGTGCCAGCAGCCGCGGGAGCGTCAATGAGCAGTTCTTC. Filled out from reference TRBV11-2 and TRBJ2-1, the complete variable domain reads EAGVAQSPRYKIIEKRQSVAFWCNPISGHATLYWYQQILGQGPKLLIQFQNNGVVDDSQLPKDRFSAERLKGVDSTLKIQPAKLEDSAVYLCASSRGSVNEQFFGPGTRLTVL.

The rearrangement uses TRBV23-1 and TRBJ2-7; 7 bases match TRBD2. TRBV23-1 is sorted into the ORF group, with uncertain function. The length of the CDR3 is 16 residues. The J segment lost 2 bases and the V segment lost 3 bases, leaving 10 bases of the junction unmatched. Written as DNA, the CDR3 is TGCGCCAGCAGTCAGGGGGGGAGGGAACATCCCTACGAGCAGTACTTC. Translated, it gives CASSQGGREHPYEQYF.

This clone has a handful of counts. The rearrangement joins TRBV6-5 to TRBJ1-3, with D hard to call. Per the germline V gene, CDR1 is MNHEY and CDR2 is SVGAGI. V gave up 2 bases and J gave up 0 bases, with 5 bases separating them. The CDR3 extends over 14 amino acids. CDR3 sequence: CASSYGSSGNTIYF. In nucleotides, the CDR3 is TGTGCCAGCAGTTACGGCAGCTCTGGAAACACCATATATTTT.

This chain links TRBV28 with TRBJ1-3; 8 nucleotides agree with TRBD1. The CDR3 has 16 amino acids. Trimming took 6 bases from V and 2 from J; bases not matched to a gene: 9. CDR1 MDHEN and CDR2 SYDVKM come from the germline V gene. The CDR3 region is CASSFQTGAPGNTIYF. The DNA of the CDR3 is TGTGCCAGCAGCTTTCAGACAGGGGCGCCTGGAAACACCATATATTTT. Full variable domain (remainder filled in from reference TRBV28 and TRBJ1-3): DVKVTQSSRYLVKRTGEKVFLECVQDMDHENMFWYRQDPGLGLRLIYFSYDVKMKEKGDIPEGYSVSREKKERFSLILESASTNQTSMYLCASSFQTGAPGNTIYFGEGSWLTVV.

The chain carries TRBV7-9 and TRBJ1-2; 11 nucleotides match TRBD1. Germline-derived CDR1 and CDR2 are SEHNR and FQNEAQ (reference sequence). The CDR3 length is 16 residues. Trimming removed 1 base from V and 7 bases from J; junction bases left unmatched: 8. CDR3 protein: CASSLGTGQGASGYTF. The CDR3 nucleotides are TGTGCCAGCAGCTTAGGGACCGGACAGGGGGCCTCTGGCTACACCTTC.

This clone was counted a single time. The rearrangement links TRBV23-1 to TRBJ2-3, with D possibly matching TRBD2 (5 bases). TRBV23-1 is an ORF for which the function is uncertain. V shed 4 bases and J shed 10 bases, with 12 bases lying between them. The CDR3 sequence is 12 residues long. The CDR3 region has the DNA TGCGCCAGCAGTCCAAGGAGAGCGGCGCAGTATTTT. Its protein product is CASSPRRAAQYF.